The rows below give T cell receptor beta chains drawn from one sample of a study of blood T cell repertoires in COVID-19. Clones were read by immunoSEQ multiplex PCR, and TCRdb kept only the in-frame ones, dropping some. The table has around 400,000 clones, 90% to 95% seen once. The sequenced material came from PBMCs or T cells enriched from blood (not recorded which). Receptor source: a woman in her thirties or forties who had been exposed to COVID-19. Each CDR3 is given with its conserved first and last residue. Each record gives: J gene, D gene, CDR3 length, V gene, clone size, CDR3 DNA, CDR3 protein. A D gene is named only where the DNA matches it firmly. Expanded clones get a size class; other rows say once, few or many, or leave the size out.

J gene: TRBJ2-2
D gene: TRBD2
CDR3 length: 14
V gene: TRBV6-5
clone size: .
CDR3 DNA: TGTGCCAGCAGTCGGGCTAGCGGGGCCGGGGAGCTGTTTTTT
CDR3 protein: CASSRASGAGELFF

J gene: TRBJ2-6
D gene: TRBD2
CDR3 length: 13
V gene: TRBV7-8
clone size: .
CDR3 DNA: TGTGCCAGCGGCCCAGCGGGGCCCCACGTCCTGACTTTC
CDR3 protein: CASGPAGPHVLTF

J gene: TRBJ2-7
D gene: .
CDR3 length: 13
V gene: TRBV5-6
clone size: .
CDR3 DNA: TGTGCCAGCAGCTCAGGTGACGGCTACGAGCAGTACTTC
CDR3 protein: CASSSGDGYEQYF

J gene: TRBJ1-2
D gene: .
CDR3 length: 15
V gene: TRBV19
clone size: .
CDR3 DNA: TGTGCCAGTAGTATAGATCCGGAGGGCAACTATGGCTACACCTTC
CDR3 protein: CASSIDPEGNYGYTF

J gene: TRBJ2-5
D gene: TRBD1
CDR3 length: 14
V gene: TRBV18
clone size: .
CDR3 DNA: TGTGCCAGCTCACCCCGGACAGGCCAAGAGACCCAGTACTTC
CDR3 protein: CASSPRTGQETQYF

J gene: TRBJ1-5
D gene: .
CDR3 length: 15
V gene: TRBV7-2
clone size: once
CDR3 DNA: TGTGCCAGCAGCTTAGCGGGGGCCAGCAATCAGCCCCAGCATTTT
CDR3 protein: CASSLAGASNQPQHF

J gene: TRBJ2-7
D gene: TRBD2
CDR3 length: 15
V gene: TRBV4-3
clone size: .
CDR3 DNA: TGCGCCAGCAGCCAAGACCCGGGAGGGCCCTACGAGCAGTACTTC
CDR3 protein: CASSQDPGGPYEQYF

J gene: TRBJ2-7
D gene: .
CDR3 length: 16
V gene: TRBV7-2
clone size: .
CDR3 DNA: TGTGCCAGCAGCTTAGGGCTTGCGAGGCCCTCCAACGAGCAGTACTTC
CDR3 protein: CASSLGLARPSNEQYF

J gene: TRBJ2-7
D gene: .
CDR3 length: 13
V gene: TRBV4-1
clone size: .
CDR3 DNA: TGCGCCAGCAGCCAGAGGGCCTACTACGAGCAGTACTTC
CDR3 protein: CASSQRAYYEQYF

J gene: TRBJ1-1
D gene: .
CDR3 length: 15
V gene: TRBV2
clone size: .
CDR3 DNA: TGTGCCAGCAGTGTACAGCCTATTGGGAACACTGAAGCTTTCTTT
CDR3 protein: CASSVQPIGNTEAFF

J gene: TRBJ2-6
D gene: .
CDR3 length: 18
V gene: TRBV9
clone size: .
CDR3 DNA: TGTGCCAGCAGCGTAGGCTCGGGTCCATACTCTGGGGCCAACGTCCTGACTTTC
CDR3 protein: CASSVGSGPYSGANVLTF

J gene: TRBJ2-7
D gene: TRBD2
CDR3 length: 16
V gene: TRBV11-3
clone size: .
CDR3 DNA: TGTGCCAGCAGCTTAGGACGGCTAGCGGGAGCGGGCGAGCAGTACTTC
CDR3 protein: CASSLGRLAGAGEQYF

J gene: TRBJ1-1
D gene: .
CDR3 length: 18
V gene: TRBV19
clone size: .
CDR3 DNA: TGTGCCAGTAGTATAGGGCGGACCCAGGGGTGGATGAACACTGAAGCTTTCTTT
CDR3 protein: CASSIGRTQGWMNTEAFF

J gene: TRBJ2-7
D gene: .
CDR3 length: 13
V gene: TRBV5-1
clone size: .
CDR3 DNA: TGCGCCAGCAGCTTGGAGGGAGCCGGCGAGCAGTACTTC
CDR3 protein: CASSLEGAGEQYF

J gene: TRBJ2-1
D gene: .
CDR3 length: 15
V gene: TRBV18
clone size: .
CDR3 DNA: TGTGCCAGCTCACGCACTAGTGACTCCTACAATGAGCAGTTCTTC
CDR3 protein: CASSRTSDSYNEQFF

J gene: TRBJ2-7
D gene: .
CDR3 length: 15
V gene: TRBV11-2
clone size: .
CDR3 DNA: TGTGCCAGCAGCTTAGTGACAGGACTCTCCTACGAGCAGTACTTC
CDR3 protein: CASSLVTGLSYEQYF

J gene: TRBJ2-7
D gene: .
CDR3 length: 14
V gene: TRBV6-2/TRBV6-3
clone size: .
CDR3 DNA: TGTGCCAGCAGTTACCTTGGAGGCTCCTACGAGCAGTACTTC
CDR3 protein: CASSYLGGSYEQYF

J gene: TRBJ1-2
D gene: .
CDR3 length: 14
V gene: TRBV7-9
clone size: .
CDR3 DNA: TGTGCCAGCAGCTTAGGCTCTAATAACTATGGCTACACCTTC
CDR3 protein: CASSLGSNNYGYTF

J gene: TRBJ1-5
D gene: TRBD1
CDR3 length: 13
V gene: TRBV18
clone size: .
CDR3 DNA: TGTGCCAGCGGGCAGGGGGCGGAGCAGCCCCAGCATTTT
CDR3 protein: CASGQGAEQPQHF

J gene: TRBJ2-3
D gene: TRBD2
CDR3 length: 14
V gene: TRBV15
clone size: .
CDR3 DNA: TGTGCCACCAGCAGGATGACTAGCGGGGATACGCAGTATTTT
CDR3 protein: CATSRMTSGDTQYF

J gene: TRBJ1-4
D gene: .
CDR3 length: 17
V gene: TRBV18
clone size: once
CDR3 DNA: TGTGCCAGCTCACCACAGCTAGGAGCTACAACTAATGAAAAACTGTTTTTT
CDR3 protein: CASSPQLGATTNEKLFF

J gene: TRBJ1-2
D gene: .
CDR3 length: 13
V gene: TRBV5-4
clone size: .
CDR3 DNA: TGTGCCAGCAGCTTTGGGGGCCGTTTGGCCTACACCTTC
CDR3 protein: CASSFGGRLAYTF

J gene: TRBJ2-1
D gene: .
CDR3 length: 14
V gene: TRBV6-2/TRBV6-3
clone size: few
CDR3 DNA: TGTGCCAGCAGTTACTCGGGGGGGCGTGCAGGGCAGTTCTTC
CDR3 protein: CASSYSGGRAGQFF

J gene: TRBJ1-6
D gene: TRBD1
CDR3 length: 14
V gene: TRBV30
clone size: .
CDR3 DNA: TGTGCTTCCACAGGGGGCGCGTCTTCTTCACCCCTCCACTTT
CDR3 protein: CASTGGASSSPLHF

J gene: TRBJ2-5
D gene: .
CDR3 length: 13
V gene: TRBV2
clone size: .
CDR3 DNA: TGTGCCAGCAGTCCATCGATGCAGGCGATCCAGTACTTC
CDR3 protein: CASSPSMQAIQYF

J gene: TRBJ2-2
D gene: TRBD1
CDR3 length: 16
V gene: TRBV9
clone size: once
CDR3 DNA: TGTGCCAGCAGCGGGCTGGGGCAGGGGGTCAGGGGGGAGCTGTTTTTT
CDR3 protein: CASSGLGQGVRGELFF

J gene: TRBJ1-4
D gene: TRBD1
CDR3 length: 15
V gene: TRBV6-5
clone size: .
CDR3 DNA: TGTGCCAGCACCGGGACAGGGGGCTCAAATGAAAAACTGTTTTTT
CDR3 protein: CASTGTGGSNEKLFF

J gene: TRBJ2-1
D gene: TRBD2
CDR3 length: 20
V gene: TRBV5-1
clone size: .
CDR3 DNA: TGCGCCAGCAGCCTGCCCAGGAGTAGCGGGCCGCCAAGCTCCTACAATGAGCAGTTCTTC
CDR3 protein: CASSLPRSSGPPSSYNEQFF

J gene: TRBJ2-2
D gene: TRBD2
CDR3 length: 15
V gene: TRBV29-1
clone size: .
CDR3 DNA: TGCAGCGTTGCTCCTAGCGGGAGTCTGGGCGGGGAGCTGTTTTTT
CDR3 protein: CSVAPSGSLGGELFF

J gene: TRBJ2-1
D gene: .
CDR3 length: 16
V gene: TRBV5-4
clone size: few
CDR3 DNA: TGTGCCAGCAGCTTGGACAGCGGGCGGACCTACAATGAGCAGTTCTTC
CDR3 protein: CASSLDSGRTYNEQFF

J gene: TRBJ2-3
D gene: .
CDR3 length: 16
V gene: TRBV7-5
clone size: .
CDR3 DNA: TGTGCCAGAAGCTTTAGGACTAGCGGGAGCCTAGATACGCAGTATTTT
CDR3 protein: CARSFRTSGSLDTQYF

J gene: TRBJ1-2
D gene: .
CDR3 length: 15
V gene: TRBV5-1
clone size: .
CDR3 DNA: TGCGCCAGCAGCTTATCCGCAGGGTTTGCCTATGGCTACACCTTC
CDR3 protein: CASSLSAGFAYGYTF

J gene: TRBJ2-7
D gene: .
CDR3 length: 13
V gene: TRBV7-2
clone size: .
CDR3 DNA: TGTGCCAGCTCAATACTCGCTTCCTACGAGCAGTACTTC
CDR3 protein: CASSILASYEQYF

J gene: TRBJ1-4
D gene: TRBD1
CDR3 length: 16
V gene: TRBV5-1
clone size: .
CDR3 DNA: TGCGCCAGCAGCTCTTTTACAGGGGGAACTAATGAAAAACTGTTTTTT
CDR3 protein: CASSSFTGGTNEKLFF

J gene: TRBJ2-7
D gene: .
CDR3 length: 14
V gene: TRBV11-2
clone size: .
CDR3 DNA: TGTGCCAGCAGCACCCGACAGGACTCCTACGAGCAGTACTTC
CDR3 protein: CASSTRQDSYEQYF

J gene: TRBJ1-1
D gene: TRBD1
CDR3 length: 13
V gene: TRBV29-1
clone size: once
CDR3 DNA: TGCAGCGTGCAACAGGGGGCGAACACTGAAGCTTTCTTT
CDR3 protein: CSVQQGANTEAFF

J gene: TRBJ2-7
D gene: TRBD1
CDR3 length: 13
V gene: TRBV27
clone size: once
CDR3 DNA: TGTGCCAGCAAACGGACAGGGCATTACGAGCAGTACTTC
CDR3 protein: CASKRTGHYEQYF

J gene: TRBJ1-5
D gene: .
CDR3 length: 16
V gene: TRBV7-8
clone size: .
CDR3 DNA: TGTGCCAGCAGCTTATCTATCGTGATTAGCAATCAGCCCCAGCATTTT
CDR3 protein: CASSLSIVISNQPQHF

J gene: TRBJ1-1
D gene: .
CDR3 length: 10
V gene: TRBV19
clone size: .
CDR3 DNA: TGTGCCAGTGGGGGGGGAGCTAGGTTCTTT
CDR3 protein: CASGGGARFF

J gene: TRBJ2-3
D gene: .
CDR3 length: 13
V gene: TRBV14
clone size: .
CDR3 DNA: TGTGCCAGCAGCCTGGGCCTCACAGATACGCAGTATTTT
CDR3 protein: CASSLGLTDTQYF

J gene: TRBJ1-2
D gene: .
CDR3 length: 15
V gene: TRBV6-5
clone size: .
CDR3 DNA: TGTGCCAGCAGTTACAGCACAGCAGGAAACTATGGCTACACCTTC
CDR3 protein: CASSYSTAGNYGYTF

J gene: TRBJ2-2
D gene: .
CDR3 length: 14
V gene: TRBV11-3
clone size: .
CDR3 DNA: TGTGCCAGCAGCTCTACAGGCAACACCGGGGAGCTGTTTTTT
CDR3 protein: CASSSTGNTGELFF

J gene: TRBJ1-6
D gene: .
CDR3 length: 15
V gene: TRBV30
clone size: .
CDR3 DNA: TGTGCCTGGAGTCGGTTCCAGGCGGGGAATTCACCCCTCCACTTT
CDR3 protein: CAWSRFQAGNSPLHF

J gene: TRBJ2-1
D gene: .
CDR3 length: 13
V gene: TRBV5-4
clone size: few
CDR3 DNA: TGTGCCAGTTCTAGACCTCAAGGAAGTGAGCAGTTCTTC
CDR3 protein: CASSRPQGSEQFF

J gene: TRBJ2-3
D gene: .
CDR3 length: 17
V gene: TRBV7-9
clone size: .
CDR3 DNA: TGTGCCAGCAGCTCTCCCGCACGGCAGACTAGCACAGATACGCAGTATTTT
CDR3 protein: CASSSPARQTSTDTQYF

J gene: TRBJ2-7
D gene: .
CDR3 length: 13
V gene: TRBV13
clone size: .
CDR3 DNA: TGTGCCAGCAGCTTAGGCAGCTCCTACGAGCAGTACTTC
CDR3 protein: CASSLGSSYEQYF

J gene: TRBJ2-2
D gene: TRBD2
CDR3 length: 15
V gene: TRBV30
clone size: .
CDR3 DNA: TGTGCCTGGAGCTTAGCGGGAGTGAATACCGGGGAGCTGTTTTTT
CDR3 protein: CAWSLAGVNTGELFF

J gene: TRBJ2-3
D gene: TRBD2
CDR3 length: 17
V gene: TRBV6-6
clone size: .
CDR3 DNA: TGTGCCAGCAGTCCCGGGACTAGCGGGGGGCTGGGAGATACGCAGTATTTT
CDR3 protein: CASSPGTSGGLGDTQYF

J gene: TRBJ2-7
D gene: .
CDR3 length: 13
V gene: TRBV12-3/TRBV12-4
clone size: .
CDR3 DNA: TGTGCCAGCAGTAAACCAGGAACCTACGAGCAGTACTTC
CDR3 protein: CASSKPGTYEQYF

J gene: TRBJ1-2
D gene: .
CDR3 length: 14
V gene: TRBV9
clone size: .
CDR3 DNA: TGTGCCAGCAGCGAGCGGGGGGGCCTCTATGGCTACACCTTC
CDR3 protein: CASSERGGLYGYTF

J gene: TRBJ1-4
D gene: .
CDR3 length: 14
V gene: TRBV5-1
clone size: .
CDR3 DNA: TGCGCCAGCAGCCTCGAGTCAACTAATGAAAAACTGTTTTTT
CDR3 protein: CASSLESTNEKLFF

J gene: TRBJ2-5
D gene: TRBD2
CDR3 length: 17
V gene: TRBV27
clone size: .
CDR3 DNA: TGTGCCAGCAGTGGACTAGCGGGAGGAGAATTCCAAGAGACCCAGTACTTC
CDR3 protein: CASSGLAGGEFQETQYF

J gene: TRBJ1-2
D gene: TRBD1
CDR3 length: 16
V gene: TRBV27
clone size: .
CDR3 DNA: TGTGCCAGCAGCCCTTTGGGACAGTCCGCTAACTATGGCTACACCTTC
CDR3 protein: CASSPLGQSANYGYTF

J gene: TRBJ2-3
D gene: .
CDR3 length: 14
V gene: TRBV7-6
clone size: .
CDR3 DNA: TGTGCCAGCAGCCAGCGGGACAACACAGATACGCAGTATTTT
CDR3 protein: CASSQRDNTDTQYF

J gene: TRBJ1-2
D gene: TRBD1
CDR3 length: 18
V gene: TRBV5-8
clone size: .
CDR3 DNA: TGTGCCAGCAGCTCTACCTTCAGACTGACAGGGTATTGGTATGGCTACACCTTC
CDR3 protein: CASSSTFRLTGYWYGYTF

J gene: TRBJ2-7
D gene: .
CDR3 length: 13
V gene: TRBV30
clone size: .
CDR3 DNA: TGTGCCTGGAGCCTCGGGGAGTCCTACGAGCAGTACTTC
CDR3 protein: CAWSLGESYEQYF

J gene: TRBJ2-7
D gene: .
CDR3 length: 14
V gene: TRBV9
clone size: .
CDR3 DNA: TGTGCCAGCAGCGTTTCGAGGGCAGCCTACGAGCAGTACTTC
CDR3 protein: CASSVSRAAYEQYF

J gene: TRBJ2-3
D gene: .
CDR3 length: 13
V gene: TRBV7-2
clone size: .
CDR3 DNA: TGTGCCAGCAGCTTAGGACTGACAGATACGCAGTATTTT
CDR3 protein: CASSLGLTDTQYF

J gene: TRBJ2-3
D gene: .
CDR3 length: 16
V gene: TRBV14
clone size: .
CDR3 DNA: TGTGCCAGCAGCTTGGCTAGAAGGGGATACGCAGATACGCAGTATTTT
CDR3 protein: CASSLARRGYADTQYF

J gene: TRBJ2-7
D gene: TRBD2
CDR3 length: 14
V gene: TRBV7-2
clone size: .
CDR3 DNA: TGTGCCAGCAGCCGCGGGACTAGGACCTACGAGCAGTACTTC
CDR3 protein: CASSRGTRTYEQYF